The 4 T cell receptor beta chains listed next were all sequenced from one sample in a study of T cells in Graves' hyperthyroidism and ophthalmopathy. The source material, RNA transcripts, was used to amplify TCR beta CDR3 regions. TCR CDR3 underwent first-round RT-PCR with the HTBI primer set. TCRdb recomputed calls from the multiplex PCR reads with MiXCR, one row per CDR3 protein. Of 250,000 to 400,000 distinct CDR3 sequences in the sample, around 13% are singletons; the top ten hold roughly 35%. Sequencing was done on a sample of blood. These receptors all come from a woman between 40 and 50 years old with Graves' ophthalmopathy.

This clonotype appeared many times. The V and J genes are TRBV3-1 and TRBJ2-7; D is undetermined. Germline-derived CDR1 and CDR2 are LGHDT and YNNKEL (reference sequence). The CDR3 totals 16 residues. V was trimmed by 2 bases and J by 0 bases, leaving 14 bases between them. CDR3 nucleotide sequence: TGTGCCAGCAGCCAATGGTCAGGTCAGACCTCCTACGAGCAGTACTTC. This translates into CASSQWSGQTSYEQYF.

This clonotype was seen at least ten times. The V call is TRBV6-5, the J call TRBJ1-2; maybe TRBD1 (5 bases). Germline CDR1 and CDR2: MNHEY and SVGAGI. V was shortened by 0 bases and J by 0 bases, with 14 bases between the two germline ends. This CDR3 has 17 residues. The DNA for the CDR3 is TGTGCCAGCAGTTACTCCCAGGTCGGGGGAGCTAACTATGGCTACACCTTC. This gives the protein CASSYSQVGGANYGYTF.

V gene TRBV30 combines with J gene TRBJ2-7; TRBD1 aligns across 7 bases. Looked up from germline, CDR1 is GTSNPN and CDR2 is SVGIG (reference sequence). Trimming removed 0 bases from V and 7 bases from J; junction bases left unmatched: 9. This CDR3 contains 14 residues. DNA for the CDR3: TGTGCCTGGAGTGTGGGACAGATCCTCGGGGAGCAGTACTTC. This sequence encodes CAWSVGQILGEQYF.

The V and J genes are TRBV12-3 or TRBV12-4 and TRBJ2-2; TRBD2 agrees at 11 bases. The CDR3 covers 14 residues. The ends lost 5 bases at V and 7 bases at J; junction bases unmatched: 3. The DNA of the CDR3 is TGTGCCAGCAGTCCGACTAGCGGGAACGGGGAGCTGTTTTTT. It specifies CASSPTSGNGELFF.